Below, 23 T cell receptor beta chains from the same sample are listed, as sequenced in a study of post-analysis software for immune sequencing data (dated by TCRdb to between 2014 and 2016). These TCRs are of unknown antigen specificity. General study outcomes and caveats: A handful of TRBV segments, including TRBV5-6, TRBV5-1 and TRBV20-1, were significantly more frequent in patients than controls.

Libraries came from PCR. The sequencing machine was an Illumina HiSeq 2500. To reduce PCR and sequencing biases, unique molecular identifiers were built into the TCR beta cDNA libraries. TCRdb reanalyzed the raw reads on its own, using fastp at Q25 for trimming and MiXCR for clone calling, and kept in-frame beta chains. CDR3 protein duplicates are merged, each entry listing the most common genes and DNA. This sample holds approximately 350,000 distinct CDR3 sequences; about a third were observed only once. Together, the top ten hold roughly 13% of the sample. Sequencing used blood. The receptors come from a girl aged 5 to 17 with multiple sclerosis.

This clonotype came up a few times. The chain employs TRBV12-3 or TRBV12-4 and TRBJ1-4, with D unresolved. Trimming shortened V by 7 bases and J by 7 bases, and 13 bases separated the two germline ends. The CDR3 runs to 13 residues. The CDR3, as DNA: TGTGCCAGCAAACCGGGTTTCGGTGAAAAACTGTTTTTT. It codes for CASKPGFGEKLFF.

V gene TRBV7-6 combines with J gene TRBJ2-1; 8 nucleotides agree with TRBD2. CDR1 is SGHVS and CDR2 is FNYEAQ in the germline V gene. V shed 1 base and J 3 bases; nucleotides not matched to a gene: 5. The CDR3 contains 16 residues. As DNA, the CDR3 is TGTGCCAGCAGCTTAGGGGGCGGGGGGCACTACAATGAGCAGTTCTTC. Protein sequence: CASSLGGGGHYNEQFF. Full variable domain (outside the CDR3, taken from reference TRBV7-6 and TRBJ2-1): GAGVSQSPRYKVTKRGQDVALRCDPISGHVSLYWYRQALGQGPEFLTYFNYEAQQDKSGLPNDRFSAERPEGSISTLTIQRTEQRDSAMYRCASSLGGGGHYNEQFFGPGTRLTVL.

This clonotype appeared a few times. The chain is built from TRBV3-1 and TRBJ1-5; possibly TRBD1 for D (5 bases). V gave up 5 bases and J gave up 4 bases, with 15 bases separating them. CDR1 is LGHDT, CDR2 YNNKEL, per germline (reference sequence). The CDR3 covers 15 residues. For the CDR3, the DNA is TGTGCCAGCAGCGGCCGGGGCCCCGAAAATCAGCCCCAGCATTTT. Amino acid sequence: CASSGRGPENQPQHF.

The V and J genes are TRBV12-3 or TRBV12-4 and TRBJ1-5; 7 nucleotides agree with TRBD1. The CDR3 has 15 amino acids. Trimming took 3 bases from V and 6 from J; bases not matched to a gene: 8. The CDR3 DNA is TGTGCCAGCAGTTTTGGCGACAGGGCGGGTCAGCCCCAGCATTTT. It codes for CASSFGDRAGQPQHF.

V is TRBV9 and J is TRBJ2-5, with 8 bases aligning to TRBD1. CDR3 length: 15 residues. Germline V lookup: CDR1 SGDLS, CDR2 YYNGEE. Trimming at V came to 0 bases and at J to 7 bases, leaving 8 bases not matched to a gene. DNA for the CDR3: TGTGCCAGCAGCGTAGGACAGGGGCACAGAGTGACCCAGTACTTC. This encodes CASSVGQGHRVTQYF.

In this sample, this clonotype turned up a few times. This chain connects TRBV11-2 to TRBJ2-5, with D tentatively TRBD1 or TRBD2 (5 bases each). The germline V and J ends were trimmed by 3 bases and 1 base, with 12 bases remaining between them. Germline assignment: CDR1 SGHAT and CDR2 FQNNGV. CDR3 length: 15 residues. CDR3 in DNA: TGTGCCAGCAGCTTGGTCCGGGGACCCCAAGAGACCCAGTACTTC. Amino acids: CASSLVRGPQETQYF.

The table lists this clonotype with a few counts. CDR3 residues: CSASGGGANEKLFF. CDR3 sequence (DNA): TGCAGTGCTTCGGGAGGGGGGGCTAATGAAAAACTGTTTTTT. The V call is TRBV20-1, the J call TRBJ1-4, with D possibly matching TRBD1 (6 bases). CDR3 size: 14 residues. V lost 5 bases to trimming and J lost 3 bases, with 13 bases between them. The germline gives CDR1 DFQATT, CDR2 SNEGSKA (reference sequence).

The gene calls are TRBV12-3 or TRBV12-4 and TRBJ1-5, with 9 bases that match TRBD1. J lost 5 bases, V lost 3 bases, and 8 bases had no gene match. This CDR3 spans 16 amino acids. The CDR3: CASSFGTGRDDQPQHF. The CDR3 coding sequence is TGTGCCAGCAGTTTCGGGACAGGGAGGGACGATCAGCCCCAGCATTTT.

The V and J genes are TRBV9 and TRBJ2-3, with 8 bases lining up with TRBD2. V was pared by 0 bases and J by 2 bases, with 2 bases of the junction left unmatched. The CDR3 runs to 15 residues. The germline V gene has CDR1 SGDLS and CDR2 YYNGEE. The chain's CDR3 is CASSVGRGVTDTQYF. For the CDR3, the DNA is TGTGCCAGCAGCGTAGGGCGGGGGGTCACAGATACGCAGTATTTT.

This clonotype was detected once. V gene TRBV20-1 combines with J gene TRBJ2-7; 7 bases are shared with TRBD2. The closer fit of TRBJ2-5 to the DNA end suggests the J call may be wrong. The germline V gene has CDR1 DFQATT and CDR2 SNEGSKA (reference sequence). This CDR3 is 14 amino acids long. The CDR3 region is CSARDVERGETQYF. The CDR3 region has the DNA TGCAGTGCTAGAGATGTGGAGCGGGGAGAGACCCAGTACTTC.

The chain employs TRBV12-3 or TRBV12-4 and TRBJ2-3; no definite D call. This CDR3 spans 15 amino acids. Trimming left V 3 bases short and J 1 base short, with 11 bases between. CDR3 nucleotide sequence: TGTGCCAGCAGTTTCCGATCGAAGGGCACAGATACGCAGTATTTT. Its protein product is CASSFRSKGTDTQYF.

The rearrangement uses TRBV4-1 and TRBJ1-1; the D gene is possibly TRBD1 (5 bases). This CDR3 contains 14 residues. Trimming took 4 bases from V and 5 from J, leaving 14 bases between them. Germline CDR1 reads MGHRA; CDR2 reads YSYEKL. CDR3 region: CASSPRESRTEAFF. In nucleotides, the CDR3 is TGCGCCAGCAGCCCCAGGGAGAGCCGAACTGAAGCTTTCTTT.

The chain carries TRBV9 and TRBJ1-2; weak D call: TRBD1 (5 bases). The CDR3 is 14 amino acids. Germline CDR1 SGDLS, CDR2 YYNGEE. V was trimmed by 0 bases and J by 8 bases, leaving 14 bases between them. The CDR3 coding sequence is TGTGCCAGCAGCGTAGCGGCCAGGGAGTCCGGCTACACCTTC. Amino acids: CASSVAARESGYTF.

The gene calls are TRBV18 and TRBJ2-2; the match to TRBD1 covers 11 bases. The germline CDR1 and CDR2 sequences are KGHSH and LQKENI. V was pared by 5 bases and J by 5 bases, with 7 bases of the junction left unmatched. The CDR3 is made up of 16 amino acids. The CDR3 protein is CASSGQGASGTGELFF. CDR3 nucleotide sequence: TGTGCCAGCTCAGGACAGGGGGCGAGCGGAACCGGGGAGCTGTTTTTT.

As regards this clonotype: One end of the junction varies from germline; a read error may be responsible. J is TRBJ2-1 and V is TRBV4-3; no firm D call. CDR1 and CDR2 from the germline V gene are LGHNA and YSLEER. CDR3 length: 13 amino acids. CDR3 residues: CASNQARSNEQFF. The CDR3 nucleotides are TGCGCCAGCAACCAAGCACGGTCCAATGAGCAGTTCTTC.

This rearrangement joins TRBV10-3 to TRBJ2-7, with 8 positions matching TRBD1. The end of the DNA is better explained by TRBJ2-5, so the J call may be wrong. This CDR3 has 14 amino acids. Germline CDR1 ENHRY, CDR2 SYGVKD. The CDR3 spells CAISEGAGGETQYF. The CDR3 region has the DNA TGTGCCATCAGTGAGGGGGCAGGGGGCGAGACCCAGTACTTC.

This chain connects TRBV20-1 to TRBJ1-5, with D perhaps TRBD1 (5 bases). Germline CDR1 is DFQATT and CDR2 is SNEGSKA (reference sequence). The CDR3 spans 15 residues. The V and J ends lost 1 base and 5 bases respectively, with 15 bases between them. CDR3 in amino acids: CSARVAGEGHQPQHF. CDR3 DNA: TGCAGTGCTAGAGTAGCGGGGGAGGGCCATCAGCCCCAGCATTTT.

The chain links TRBV10-3 to TRBJ2-7; 8 bases fit TRBD1. Germline V gene data show CDR1 as ENHRY and CDR2 as SYGVKD. V was pared by 10 bases and J by 7 bases, with 9 bases of the junction left unmatched. This CDR3 spans 12 amino acids. CDR3 residues: CASSGGPQEQYF. The DNA for the CDR3 is TGTGCCAGCTCAGGGGGCCCACAAGAGCAGTACTTC.

CDR3 nucleotide sequence: TGTGCCAGCAGACAGGGGACTTCCTACGAGCAGTACTTC. Protein sequence: CASRQGTSYEQYF. The gene calls are TRBV7-9 and TRBJ2-7; possible D gene TRBD1, 7 bases. Germline V gene sequence: CDR1 SEHNR, CDR2 FQNEAQ (reference sequence). The CDR3 contains 13 residues. V was trimmed by 6 bases and J by 1 base, leaving 10 bases between them.

V gene TRBV7-8 combines with J gene TRBJ2-3; D is undetermined. V shed 0 bases and J shed 4 bases, with 5 bases lying between them. CDR1 is SGHVS and CDR2 is FQNEAQ in the germline V gene. The CDR3 extends over 13 amino acids. The CDR3 is CASSLAAADTQYF. CDR3 nucleotide sequence: TGTGCCAGCAGCTTAGCGGCCGCAGATACGCAGTATTTT.

In this sample, this clonotype turned up a few times. The rearrangement uses TRBV20-1 and TRBJ2-1; 12 bases align to TRBD2. There are 17 residues in the CDR3. J gave up 9 bases and V 6 bases, and 18 bases lay outside the gene matches. Germline CDR1 reads DFQATT; CDR2 reads SNEGSKA (reference sequence). The CDR3 DNA reads TGCAGTGCAACTTCACTCCTCCTAGCGGGGGGGCCTGGTGAGCAGTTCTTC. This codes for CSATSLLLAGGPGEQFF.

The CDR3 DNA reads as TGTGCCAGCAGTCTTGGACGGGACGAGCAGTACTTC. Translation gives CASSLGRDEQYF. The rearrangement links TRBV12-3 or TRBV12-4 to TRBJ2-7; D remains ambiguous. This CDR3 has 12 residues. Trimming removed 5 bases from V and 5 bases from J, with 10 bases in between.

The rearrangement links TRBV4-1 to TRBJ2-4; 9 nucleotides line up with TRBD2. The CDR3 covers 16 residues. Germline values: CDR1 MGHRA, CDR2 YSYEKL. The junction had 8 bases not matched to a gene; V was cut back by 0 bases and J by 8 bases. The CDR3 coding sequence is TGCGCCAGCAGCCAAGATCGTGCGGGAGGGCCAGACATTCAGTACTTC. Translation gives CASSQDRAGGPDIQYF.